The 12 T cell receptor beta chains below were found in one sample sequenced in a study of Ad26.COV2.S vaccination and SARS-CoV-2 variants. The repertoire was sequenced with immunoSEQ multiplex PCR; TCRdb's copy has only in-frame clones and lacks some. Of more than 300,000 clones listed, roughly nine tenths are singletons. Treatment given: roughly 18 received Ad26.COV2.S at low or high dose, single or two shots; 5 received placebo; per-sample allocation not given. On day 63 after the first injection, vaccine and placebo recipients gave samples. Sequenced material: peripheral blood, taken in a trial of Ad26.COV2.S vaccine versus placebo. Receptors were obtained from a person aged 18-65 years who received the Ad26.COV2.S COVID-19 vaccine or a placebo.

The count of this clone is one. The chain is built from TRBV3-1 (or the pseudogene TRBV3-2) and TRBJ1-3, with D perhaps matching TRBD1 (6 bases). V was pared by 4 bases and J by 0 bases, with 16 bases between. The V gene's germline CDR1 is LGHDT and CDR2 YNNKEL (reference sequence). This CDR3 has 17 residues. This CDR3 reads CASSLHPTGHSGNTIYF. The DNA of the CDR3 is TGTGCCAGCAGCCTCCATCCGACAGGACACTCTGGAAACACCATATATTTT.

On this clone itself: One end of the junction does not line up with germline, which may come from a read error. The CDR3 DNA follows: TGTGCCAGTAGTTTCGGGAGAGGTCAAGGGACCCAGTACTTC. It codes for CASSFGRGQGTQYF. This chain links TRBV19 with TRBJ2-5, with D perhaps matching TRBD2 (6 bases). Germline CDR1 and CDR2: LNHDA and SQIVND (reference sequence). This CDR3 is 14 amino acids long. The full variable domain, in which reference TRBV19 and TRBJ2-5 provide the parts outside the CDR3, is DGGITQSPKYLFRKEGQNVTLSCEQNLNHDAMYWYRQDPGQGLRLIYYSQIVNDFQKGDIAEGYSVSREKKESFPLTVTSAQKNPTAFYLCASSFGRGQGTQYFGPGTRLLVL.

The gene calls are TRBV11-2 and TRBJ2-7, with 7 bases aligning to TRBD1. Looked up from germline, CDR1 is SGHAT and CDR2 is FQNNGV. CDR3 size: 15 residues. V dropped 7 bases and J dropped 5; count of bases not matched to a gene: 14. CDR3 nucleotide sequence: TGTGCCAGCACCCTGGTAGGGGGCTATCTACACGAGCAGTACTTC. It encodes CASTLVGGYLHEQYF.

The chain carries TRBV7-2 and TRBJ2-1; 14 bases match TRBD2. Trimming cost V 5 bases and J 6 bases; bases outside gene matches: 3. The CDR3 is 15 residues long. Germline CDR1 and CDR2: SGHTA and FQGNSA. The CDR3 sequence is CASSAGTSGSNEQFF. CDR3 bases: TGTGCCAGCAGCGCCGGGACTAGCGGGAGCAATGAGCAGTTCTTC.

The chain joins TRBV5-1 to TRBJ1-5; D unclear. The ends were cut back, 4 bases at V and 1 base at J, with 12 bases in the middle. This CDR3 region has 15 residues. The germline V gene has CDR1 SGHRS and CDR2 YFSETQ. The CDR3 here is CASSPNTGSNQPQHF. CDR3 coding DNA: TGCGCCAGCAGCCCCAACACTGGGAGCAATCAGCCCCAGCATTTT.

The chain links TRBV7-9 to TRBJ1-6; D gene unclear. This CDR3 contains 11 residues. Trimming left V 1 base short and J 10 bases short, with 2 bases between. Germline CDR1 SEHNR, CDR2 FQNEAQ (reference sequence). The CDR3 loop reads CASSLDSPLHF. The CDR3 coding sequence is TGTGCCAGCAGCTTAGACTCACCCCTCCACTTT.

CDR3 coding DNA: TGTGCCAGCAGCAAAGGTCGCTCCTACGAGCAGTACTTC. Its protein is CASSKGRSYEQYF. The chain uses TRBV21-1 and TRBJ2-7; TRBD2 is the table's D call, not checked against the DNA. TRBV21-1 is classified as a pseudogene. CDR3 length: 13 residues.

CDR3 nucleotides: TGTGCCAGCAGCCACAAGTTAAGTAGCGAAAGCACAGATACGCAGTATTTT. Translation: CASSHKLSSESTDTQYF. The V and J genes are TRBV7-2 and TRBJ2-3; D possibly corresponds to TRBD2 (5 bases). CDR1 SGHTA and CDR2 FQGNSA come from the germline V gene. The ends were cut back, 5 bases at V and 0 bases at J, with 18 bases in the middle. The CDR3 has 17 amino acids.

The chain recombines TRBV19 with TRBJ2-1, with a possible D match to TRBD1 (6 bases). In germline, CDR1 is LNHDA, CDR2 SQIVND (reference sequence). V lost 2 bases and J lost 6, with 20 bases in between. The CDR3 sequence is 17 residues long. CDR3 residues: CASSIPPVGAYGNEQFF. CDR3 nucleotide sequence: TGTGCCAGTAGTATACCCCCCGTGGGGGCTTATGGCAATGAGCAGTTCTTC.

This chain joins TRBV19 and TRBJ2-7, with 9 nucleotides matching TRBD1. The CDR3 covers 17 residues. V lost 1 base to trimming and J lost 3 bases; unmatched junction nucleotides: 10. Germline lookup yields CDR1 LNHDA and CDR2 SQIVND (reference sequence). CDR3 in DNA: TGTGCCAGTAGTATAGCAGGGGGACAGGGAAACGGCTACGAGCAGTACTTC. Its translation is CASSIAGGQGNGYEQYF.

The rearrangement joins TRBV11-1 to TRBJ2-3, with 11 bases matching TRBD2. CDR1 and CDR2 from the germline V gene are SGHAT and FQDESV (reference sequence). With V trimmed by 0 bases and J by 3 bases, 2 bases remained unmatched. CDR3 length equals 16 residues. In DNA, the CDR3 is TGTGCCAGCAGCTTAGCGGGACTAGCGGCAACAGATACGCAGTATTTT. It is translated as CASSLAGLAATDTQYF.

The V call is TRBV28, the J call TRBJ2-1; D gene ambiguous. This CDR3 has 14 amino acids. Looked up from germline, CDR1 is MDHEN and CDR2 is SYDVKM. The germline V and J ends were trimmed by 1 base and 6 bases, with 10 bases remaining between them. CDR3: CASSLSGLPNEQFF. CDR3 bases: TGTGCCAGCAGTTTATCCGGGCTCCCCAATGAGCAGTTCTTC.